The clone carrying this T cell receptor beta chain was detected only once. The antigen is unknown. The data were obtained in a study of cytomegalovirus exposure and HLA in healthy donors. It was with 60 Vbeta and 13 Jbeta primers that the PCR ran. Assay: immunoSEQ multiplex PCR; the TCRdb copy retains only in-frame clones and omits some. The sample contains approximately 40,000 clones, roughly 80% of which appear only once. This CDR3 comprises 13 residues. The germline CDR1 and CDR2 sequences are SQVTM and ANQGSEA. The J segment lost 6 bases and the V segment lost 7 bases, leaving 8 bases of the junction unmatched. General study results and limits: In an earlier analysis, in 620 or so donors, most V segments appeared productive either ~87% or ~30% of the time. The study flagged roughly 150 TCR beta chains as cytomegalovirus-associated. Clonal expansion was found to be greater in HLA-associated TCR beta chains than in equally common others in a later analysis.

Sequencing used PBMCs. V usage is TRBV29-1 and J usage is TRBJ1-1; TRBD1 matches at 10 bases. This receptor was taken from a woman between 18 and 29 years old in good health and CMV-seropositive. CDR3 residues: CSGRTGTGAEAFF. DNA of the CDR3: TGCAGCGGACGTACCGGGACAGGGGCTGAAGCTTTCTTT.